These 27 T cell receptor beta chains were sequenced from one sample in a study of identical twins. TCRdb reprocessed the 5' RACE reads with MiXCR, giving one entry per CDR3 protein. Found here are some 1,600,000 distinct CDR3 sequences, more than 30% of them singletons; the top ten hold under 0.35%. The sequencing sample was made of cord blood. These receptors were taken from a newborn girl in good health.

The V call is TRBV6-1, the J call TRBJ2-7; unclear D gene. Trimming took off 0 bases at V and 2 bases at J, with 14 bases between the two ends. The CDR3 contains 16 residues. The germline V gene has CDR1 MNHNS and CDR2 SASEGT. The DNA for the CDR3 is TGTGCCAGCAGTGAAGCGAGGACGACGACTCCCTACGAGCAGTACTTC. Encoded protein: CASSEARTTTPYEQYF.

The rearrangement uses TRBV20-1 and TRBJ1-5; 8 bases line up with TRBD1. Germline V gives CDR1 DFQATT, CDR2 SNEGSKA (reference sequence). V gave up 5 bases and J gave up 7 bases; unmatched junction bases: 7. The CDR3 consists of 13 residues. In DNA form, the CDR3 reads TGCAGTGCTCGGGACAGGTCAGACCAGCCCCAGCATTTT. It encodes CSARDRSDQPQHF.

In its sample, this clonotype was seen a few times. CDR3 in amino acids: CASSQDRFSTDTQYF. The CDR3 DNA reads TGTGCCAGCAGCCAAGACAGGTTTAGCACAGATACGCAGTATTTT. The chain couples TRBV14 to TRBJ2-3; D is uncertain. The CDR3 length is 15 residues. Germline V lookup: CDR1 SGHDN, CDR2 FVKESK. V gave up 0 bases and J gave up 0 bases, with 7 bases separating them.

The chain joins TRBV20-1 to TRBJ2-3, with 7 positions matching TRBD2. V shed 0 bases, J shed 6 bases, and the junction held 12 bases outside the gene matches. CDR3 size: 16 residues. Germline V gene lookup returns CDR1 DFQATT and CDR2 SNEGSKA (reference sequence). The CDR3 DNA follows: TGCAGTGCTAGAGATCCCACAGGCAGGCGGGGGGATACGCAGTATTTT. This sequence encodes CSARDPTGRRGDTQYF.

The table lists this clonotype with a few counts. The CDR3 region has the DNA TGCGCCAGCAGCCAAGGCTCAGGAGGTTCAAATGAGCAGTTCTTC. Its translation is CASSQGSGGSNEQFF. The J gene is TRBJ2-1, the V gene TRBV4-1, with TRBD2 as a possible D gene (5 bases). CDR1 and CDR2 from the germline V gene are MGHRA and YSYEKL. The V and J ends lost 1 base and 7 bases respectively, with 14 bases between them. The CDR3 is 15 residues long.

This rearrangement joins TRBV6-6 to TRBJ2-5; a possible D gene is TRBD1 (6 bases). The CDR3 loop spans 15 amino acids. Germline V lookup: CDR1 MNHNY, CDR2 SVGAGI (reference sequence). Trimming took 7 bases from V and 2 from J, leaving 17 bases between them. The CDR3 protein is CASTNRVSSQETQYF. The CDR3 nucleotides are TGTGCCAGCACCAACAGGGTTTCCTCTCAAGAGACCCAGTACTTC.

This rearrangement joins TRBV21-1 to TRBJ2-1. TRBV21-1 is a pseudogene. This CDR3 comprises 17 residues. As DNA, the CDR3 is TGTGCCAGCAGCAAACCGAAATGGCTCAACTCCTACAATGAGCAGTTCTTC. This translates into CASSKPKWLNSYNEQFF.

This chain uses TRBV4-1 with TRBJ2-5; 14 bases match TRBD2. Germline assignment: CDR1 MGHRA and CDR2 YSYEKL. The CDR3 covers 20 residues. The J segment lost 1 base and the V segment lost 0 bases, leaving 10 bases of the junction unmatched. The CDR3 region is CASSQEGLAGVPYIQETQYF. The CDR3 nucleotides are TGCGCCAGCAGCCAAGAGGGACTAGCGGGAGTCCCGTACATCCAAGAGACCCAGTACTTC.

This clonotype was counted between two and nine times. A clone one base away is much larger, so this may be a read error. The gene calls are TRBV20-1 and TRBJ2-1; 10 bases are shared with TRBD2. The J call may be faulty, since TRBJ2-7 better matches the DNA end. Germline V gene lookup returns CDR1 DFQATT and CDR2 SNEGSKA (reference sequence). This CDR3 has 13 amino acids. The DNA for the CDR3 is TGCAGTGCTAGACTAGCGGGGGACAATGAGCAGTACTTC. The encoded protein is CSARLAGDNEQYF.

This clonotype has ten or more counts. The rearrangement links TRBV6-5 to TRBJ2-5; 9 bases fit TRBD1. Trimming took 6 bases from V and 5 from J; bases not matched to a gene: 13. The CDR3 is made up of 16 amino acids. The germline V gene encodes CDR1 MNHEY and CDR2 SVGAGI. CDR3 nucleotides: TGTGCCAGCAGACCATCGGGACAGGGTTATTTGGAGACCCAGTACTTC. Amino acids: CASRPSGQGYLETQYF.

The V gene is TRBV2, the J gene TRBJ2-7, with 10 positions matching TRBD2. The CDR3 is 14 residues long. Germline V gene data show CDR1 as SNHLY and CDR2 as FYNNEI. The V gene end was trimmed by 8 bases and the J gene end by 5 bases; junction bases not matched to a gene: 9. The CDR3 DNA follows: TGTGCCAGCTATAGTCTAGCGGGAGTAGACGAGCAGTACTTC. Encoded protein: CASYSLAGVDEQYF.

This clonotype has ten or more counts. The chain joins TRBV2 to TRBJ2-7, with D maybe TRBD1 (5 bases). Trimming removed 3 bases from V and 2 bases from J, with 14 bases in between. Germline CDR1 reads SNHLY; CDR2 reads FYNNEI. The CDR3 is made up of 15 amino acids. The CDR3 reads CASSEFWQGTYEQYF. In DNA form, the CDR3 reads TGTGCCAGCAGTGAGTTCTGGCAGGGAACCTACGAGCAGTACTTC.

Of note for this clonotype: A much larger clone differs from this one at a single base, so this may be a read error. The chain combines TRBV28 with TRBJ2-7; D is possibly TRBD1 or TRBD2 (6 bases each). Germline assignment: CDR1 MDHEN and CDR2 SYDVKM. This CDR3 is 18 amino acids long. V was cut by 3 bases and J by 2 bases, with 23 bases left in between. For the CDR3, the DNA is TGTGCCAGCAGTTTCGGGCCCAGGGGAGGTTATAGGACCTACGAGCAGTACTTC. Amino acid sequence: CASSFGPRGGYRTYEQYF. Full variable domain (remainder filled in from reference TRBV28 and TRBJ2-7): DVKVTQSSRYLVKRTGEKVFLECVQDMDHENMFWYRQDPGLGLRLIYFSYDVKMKEKGDIPEGYSVSREKKERFSLILESASTNQTSMYLCASSFGPRGGYRTYEQYFGPGTRLTVT.

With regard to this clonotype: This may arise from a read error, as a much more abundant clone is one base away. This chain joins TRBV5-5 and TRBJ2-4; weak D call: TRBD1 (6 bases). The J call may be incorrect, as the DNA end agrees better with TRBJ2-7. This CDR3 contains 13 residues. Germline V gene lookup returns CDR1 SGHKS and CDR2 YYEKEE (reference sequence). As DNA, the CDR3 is TGTGCCAGCGGCTCGACAGGTTTCTACGAGCAGTACTTC. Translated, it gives CASGSTGFYEQYF.

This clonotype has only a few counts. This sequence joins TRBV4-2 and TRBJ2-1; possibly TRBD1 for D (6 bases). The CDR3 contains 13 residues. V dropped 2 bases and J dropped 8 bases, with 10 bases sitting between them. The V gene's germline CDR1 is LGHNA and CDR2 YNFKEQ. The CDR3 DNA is TGTGCCAGCAGCCAACGTCACAGGGATGAGCAGTTCTTC. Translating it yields CASSQRHRDEQFF.

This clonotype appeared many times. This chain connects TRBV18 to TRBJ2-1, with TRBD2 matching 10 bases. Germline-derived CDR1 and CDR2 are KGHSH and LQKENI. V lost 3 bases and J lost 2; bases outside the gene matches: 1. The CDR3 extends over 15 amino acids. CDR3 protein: CASSPLAGAYNEQFF. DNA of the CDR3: TGTGCCAGCTCACCCCTAGCGGGGGCCTACAATGAGCAGTTCTTC.

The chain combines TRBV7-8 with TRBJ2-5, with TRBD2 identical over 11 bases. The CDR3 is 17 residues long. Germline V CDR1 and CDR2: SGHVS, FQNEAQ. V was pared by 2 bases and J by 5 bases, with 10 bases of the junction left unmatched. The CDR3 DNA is TGTGCCAGCAGCTTACCTAGAACTAGCGGGAGACGTGAGACCCAGTACTTC. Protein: CASSLPRTSGRRETQYF.

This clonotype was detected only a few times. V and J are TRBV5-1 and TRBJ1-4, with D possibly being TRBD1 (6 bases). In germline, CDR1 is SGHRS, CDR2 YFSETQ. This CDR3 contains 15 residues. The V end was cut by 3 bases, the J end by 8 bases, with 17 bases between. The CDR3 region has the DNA TGCGCCAGCAGCTCCGGACAGCCTGGGGCGGAAAAACTGTTTTTT. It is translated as CASSSGQPGAEKLFF.

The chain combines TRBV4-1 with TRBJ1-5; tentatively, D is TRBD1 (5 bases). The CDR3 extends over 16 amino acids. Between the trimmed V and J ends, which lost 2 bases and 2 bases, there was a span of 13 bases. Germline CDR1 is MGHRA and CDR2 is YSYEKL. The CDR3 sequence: CASSQRADRGNQPQHF. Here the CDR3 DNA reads TGCGCCAGCAGCCAAAGGGCTGACAGAGGCAATCAGCCCCAGCATTTT.

CDR3 amino acids: CASSLTVAGAGTDTQYF. The DNA for the CDR3 is TGTGCCAGCAGCTTAACCGTCGCGGGAGCGGGGACAGATACGCAGTATTTT. V is TRBV11-2 and J is TRBJ2-3; 7 bases agree with TRBD2. The germline V gene has CDR1 SGHAT and CDR2 FQNNGV. This CDR3 is built from 17 residues. The junction had 11 bases not matched to a gene; V was cut back by 2 bases and J by 3 bases.

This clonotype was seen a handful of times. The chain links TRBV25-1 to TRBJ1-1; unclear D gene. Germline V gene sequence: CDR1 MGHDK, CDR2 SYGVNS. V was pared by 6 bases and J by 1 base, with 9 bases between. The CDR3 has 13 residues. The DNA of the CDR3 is TGTGCCAGCAGGGAGGCACGGAACACTGAAGCTTTCTTT. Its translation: CASREARNTEAFF.

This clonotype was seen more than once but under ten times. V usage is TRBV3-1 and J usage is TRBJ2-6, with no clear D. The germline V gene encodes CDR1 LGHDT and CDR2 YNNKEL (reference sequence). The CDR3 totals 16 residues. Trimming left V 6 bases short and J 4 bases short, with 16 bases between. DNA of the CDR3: TGTGCCAGCAGACAACATGGGGTAGGAGGGGCCAACGTCCTGACTTTC. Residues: CASRQHGVGGANVLTF. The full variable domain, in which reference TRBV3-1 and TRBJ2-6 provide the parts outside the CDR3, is DTAVSQTPKYLVTQMGNDKSIKCEQNLGHDTMYWYKQDSKKFLKIMFSYNNKELIINETVPNRFSPKSPDKAHLNLHINSLELGDSAVYFCASRQHGVGGANVLTFGAGSRLTVL.

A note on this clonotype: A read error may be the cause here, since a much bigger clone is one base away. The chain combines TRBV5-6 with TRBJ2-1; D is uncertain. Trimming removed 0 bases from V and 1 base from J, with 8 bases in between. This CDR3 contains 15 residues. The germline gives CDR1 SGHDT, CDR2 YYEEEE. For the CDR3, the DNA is TGTGCCAGCAGCTTGGTTGGGTGGTCCTACAATGAGCAGTTCTTC. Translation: CASSLVGWSYNEQFF.

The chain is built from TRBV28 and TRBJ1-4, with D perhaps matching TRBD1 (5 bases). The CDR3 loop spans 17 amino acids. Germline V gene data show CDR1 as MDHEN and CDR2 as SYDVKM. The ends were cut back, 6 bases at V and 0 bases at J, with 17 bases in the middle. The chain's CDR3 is CASRSFVGTATNEKLFF. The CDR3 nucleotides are TGTGCCAGCAGAAGTTTCGTGGGGACGGCAACTAATGAAAAACTGTTTTTT.

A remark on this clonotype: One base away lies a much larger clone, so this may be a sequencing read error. The CDR3 nucleotides read TGTGCCAGCAGTTTAGGTGGGGCCACCTACGAGCAGTTCTTC. It yields the protein CASSLGGATYEQFF. The chain has TRBV27 and TRBJ2-1, with D perhaps matching TRBD1 (5 bases). The length of the CDR3 is 14 residues. Trimming stripped 2 bases from V and 10 bases from J, with 15 bases between. Germline V gene sequence: CDR1 MNHEY, CDR2 SMNVEV (reference sequence).

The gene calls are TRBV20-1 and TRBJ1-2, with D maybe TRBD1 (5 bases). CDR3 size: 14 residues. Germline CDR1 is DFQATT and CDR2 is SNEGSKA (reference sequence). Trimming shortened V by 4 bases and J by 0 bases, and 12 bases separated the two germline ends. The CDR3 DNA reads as TGCAGTGCTATGACCGGGGCCTCTAACTATGGCTACACCTTC. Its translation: CSAMTGASNYGYTF.

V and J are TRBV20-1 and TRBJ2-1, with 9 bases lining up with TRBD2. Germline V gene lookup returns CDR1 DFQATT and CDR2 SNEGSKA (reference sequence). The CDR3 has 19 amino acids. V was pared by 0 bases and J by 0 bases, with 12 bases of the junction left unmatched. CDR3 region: CSARDSLGGRAGSYNEQFF. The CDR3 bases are TGCAGTGCTAGAGACTCGTTAGGCGGGAGGGCCGGCTCCTACAATGAGCAGTTCTTC.